This is a list of T cell receptor beta chains from one sample in a study of technical replicates of blood from a few donors. Sequencing used immunoSEQ multiplex PCR; TCRdb keeps in-frame clones, though not all of them. In the table there are some 74,000 clones, around 91% of which are singletons. Sequencing was performed on T cells isolated from PBMCs. These receptors were taken from a human donor in good health. CDR3s include the opening cysteine and the closing phenylalanine or tryptophan. A D gene is named only where the DNA matches it firmly. Clone size, where shown, is once, few, many, or a class for clones that have expanded.

D gene	V gene	clone size	J gene	CDR3 protein	CDR3 DNA
NA	TRBV7-3	NA	TRBJ2-1	CASSLLANEQFF	TGTGCCAGCAGCCTACTAGCAAATGAGCAGTTCTTC
NA	TRBV18	NA	TRBJ1-4	CASSPKSREANEKLFF	TGTGCCAGCTCACCGAAATCGAGGGAGGCTAATGAAAAACTGTTTTTT
TRBD1	TRBV11-2	NA	TRBJ2-7	CASSSSQGAYSYEQYF	TGTGCCAGCAGCTCCTCACAGGGGGCCTACTCCTACGAGCAGTACTTC
TRBD1	TRBV14	NA	TRBJ1-2	CASSHYEGALVPNYGYTF	TGTGCCAGCAGCCACTACGAGGGGGCGTTAGTACCTAACTATGGCTACACCTTC
TRBD2	TRBV11-2	NA	TRBJ2-3	CASSLLIREDDTDTQYF	TGTGCCAGCAGCTTACTCATCCGGGAGGACGACACAGATACGCAGTATTTT
TRBD2	TRBV15	few	TRBJ2-5	CATSREKTSGKETQYF	TGTGCCACCAGCAGAGAAAAGACTAGCGGGAAGGAGACCCAGTACTTC
TRBD1	TRBV2	NA	TRBJ2-7	CASRDLGTGGYEQYF	TGTGCCAGCAGGGACTTGGGGACAGGGGGCTACGAGCAGTACTTC
NA	TRBV6-6	NA	TRBJ2-3	CASSYPQGREDTQYF	TGTGCCAGCAGCTATCCACAGGGGCGGGAAGATACGCAGTATTTT
NA	TRBV19	NA	TRBJ1-2	CASGQGSLGYTF	TGTGCCAGTGGGCAGGGAAGTCTGGGCTACACCTTC
NA	TRBV7-9	NA	TRBJ2-1	CASSTGGVSGYNEQFF	TGTGCCAGCAGCACCGGAGGGGTCTCGGGATACAATGAGCAGTTCTTC
NA	TRBV7-3	NA	TRBJ2-1	CASSLQGTTSYNEQFF	TGTGCCAGCAGCTTACAGGGCACGACCTCCTACAATGAGCAGTTCTTC
NA	TRBV5-5	NA	TRBJ1-2	CASQAQGWGYTF	TGTGCCAGCCAGGCACAGGGTTGGGGCTACACCTTC
TRBD2	TRBV5-1	NA	TRBJ2-2	CASSLASGRAGELFF	TGCGCCAGCAGCTTGGCTAGCGGGAGGGCCGGGGAGCTGTTTTTT
TRBD1	TRBV7-3	NA	TRBJ2-2	CASSQVASGGTGELFF	TGTGCCAGCAGTCAGGTAGCCTCAGGGGGCACCGGGGAGCTGTTTTTT
NA	TRBV5-1	NA	TRBJ2-7	CASSLLQGAYEQYF	TGCGCCAGCAGCTTGTTGCAGGGTGCCTACGAGCAGTACTTC
NA	TRBV7-2	NA	TRBJ1-3	CASSSAARSGNTIYF	TGTGCCAGCAGCTCGGCGGCACGTTCTGGAAACACCATATATTTT
NA	TRBV7-9	NA	TRBJ2-5	CASSFTGTQETQYF	TGTGCCAGCAGCTTTACAGGGACCCAAGAGACCCAGTACTTC
NA	TRBV7-8	NA	TRBJ1-1	CASSDKQGGTEAFF	TGTGCCAGCAGCGACAAACAGGGTGGCACTGAAGCTTTCTTT
TRBD1	TRBV27	NA	TRBJ2-5	CASSLWGQGKETQYF	TGTGCCAGCAGTTTATGGGGACAGGGTAAAGAGACCCAGTACTTC
NA	TRBV28	NA	TRBJ2-3	CASSLGGSTDTQYF	TGTGCCAGCAGTTTAGGCGGGAGCACAGATACGCAGTATTTT
NA	TRBV5-1	NA	TRBJ1-1	CASMGGENTEAFF	TGCGCCAGCATGGGCGGGGAGAACACTGAAGCTTTCTTT
NA	TRBV21-1	NA	TRBJ1-1	CASSKVGEGLTEAFF	TGTGCCAGCAGCAAAGTAGGAGAGGGTCTAACTGAAGCTTTCTTT
NA	TRBV14	NA	TRBJ2-7	CASSHRYYEQYF	TGTGCCAGCAGCCACAGATACTACGAGCAGTACTTC
TRBD2	TRBV28	once	TRBJ2-4	CASRTSGRSRNIQYF	TGTGCCAGCAGGACTAGCGGGAGGTCCCGAAACATTCAGTACTTC
NA	TRBV5-4	NA	TRBJ2-5	CASSLVAQETQYF	TGTGCCAGCAGCCTTGTAGCCCAAGAGACCCAGTACTTC
TRBD1	TRBV18	once	TRBJ1-4	CASSFTRGVNEKLFF	TGTGCCAGCTCATTCACCAGGGGGGTAAATGAAAAACTGTTTTTT
TRBD2	TRBV7-2	NA	TRBJ2-2	CASSLEGLVNGELFF	TGTGCCAGCAGCTTAGAGGGACTAGTAAACGGGGAGCTGTTTTTT
TRBD2	TRBV30	NA	TRBJ2-4	CAWSSREREGRDIQYF	TGTGCCTGGAGTTCCAGAGAGCGGGAGGGCCGAGACATTCAGTACTTC
TRBD2	TRBV5-4	NA	TRBJ2-2	CASSFGDEREENTGELFF	TGTGCCAGCAGCTTTGGAGATGAGCGGGAGGAAAACACCGGGGAGCTGTTTTTT
NA	TRBV6-5	NA	TRBJ2-2	CASRETWNTGELFF	TGTGCCAGCCGGGAAACTTGGAACACCGGGGAGCTGTTTTTT
NA	TRBV7-6	NA	TRBJ1-1	CASSPRQLNTEAFF	TGTGCCAGCAGCCCTAGACAGTTGAACACTGAAGCTTTCTTT
TRBD1	TRBV7-8	NA	TRBJ2-7	CASSLGQGALLNEQYF	TGTGCCAGCAGCCTTGGACAGGGTGCCCTTCTAAACGAGCAGTACTTC
NA	TRBV19	NA	TRBJ1-5	CASNTQASNQPQHF	TGTGCCAGTAACACACAGGCAAGCAATCAGCCCCAGCATTTT
TRBD1	TRBV27	NA	TRBJ1-1	CASRMGQDTEAFF	TGTGCCAGCAGGATGGGACAGGACACTGAAGCTTTCTTT
NA	TRBV21-1	NA	TRBJ2-1	CASSPLGHAGRSSNEQFF	TGTGCCAGCAGCCCTCTCGGGCATGCCGGGAGGAGCTCCAATGAGCAGTTCTTC
NA	TRBV5-1	NA	TRBJ2-7	CASSLGLSGSIYEQYF	TGCGCCAGCAGCTTGGGATTGTCAGGGTCAATCTACGAGCAGTACTTC
NA	TRBV11-2	NA	TRBJ2-7	CASSLNGLTAHTYEQYF	TGTGCCAGCAGCCTTAATGGCTTGACAGCCCATACCTACGAGCAGTACTTC
NA	TRBV19	NA	TRBJ1-1	CASSIQLRGDMNTEAFF	TGTGCCAGTAGTATCCAACTCCGGGGGGACATGAACACTGAAGCTTTCTTT
NA	TRBV2	NA	TRBJ2-7	CASSEDGELYEQYF	TGTGCCAGCAGTGAAGACGGGGAATTGTACGAGCAGTACTTC
NA	TRBV10-3	NA	TRBJ1-2	CAISDVGDSGYTF	TGTGCCATCAGTGACGTAGGGGATAGTGGCTACACCTTC
NA	TRBV19	NA	TRBJ1-1	CASSMHRAMNTEAFF	TGTGCCAGTAGTATGCACAGGGCTATGAACACTGAAGCTTTCTTT
TRBD1	TRBV6-5	few	TRBJ1-5	CASSPQVGGRQPQHF	TGTGCCAGCAGTCCCCAGGTAGGGGGCAGACAGCCCCAGCATTTT
NA	TRBV6-5	NA	TRBJ1-1	CASSYKRDQYEAFF	TGTGCCAGCAGTTACAAGCGGGACCAGTATGAAGCTTTCTTT
NA	TRBV5-6	NA	TRBJ2-3	CASSLQFGGVTDTQYF	TGTGCCAGCAGCTTGCAGTTTGGCGGGGTCACAGATACGCAGTATTTT
NA	TRBV7-2	NA	TRBJ2-5	CASSPVSVRETQYF	TGTGCCAGCAGCCCCGTTAGCGTCCGAGAGACCCAGTACTTC
NA	TRBV4-1	NA	TRBJ1-1	CASSHTGSEAFF	TGCGCCAGCAGCCATACAGGAAGTGAAGCTTTCTTT
NA	TRBV13	once	TRBJ2-5	CASSLDRVETQYF	TGTGCCAGCAGCTTAGATCGGGTGGAGACCCAGTACTTC
TRBD1	TRBV29-1	NA	TRBJ2-3	CSGGQVGDTQYF	TGCAGCGGGGGACAGGTGGGAGATACGCAGTATTTT
TRBD2	TRBV5-1	NA	TRBJ2-3	CASSFSGSSSDTQYF	TGCGCCAGCAGCTTTAGCGGGAGTAGCTCAGATACGCAGTATTTT
TRBD1	TRBV6-5	NA	TRBJ2-7	CASSYFNRGTYEQYF	TGTGCCAGCAGTTACTTTAACAGGGGGACCTACGAGCAGTACTTC
NA	TRBV6-5	NA	TRBJ2-7	CASSRTGIEQYF	TGTGCCAGCAGCCGTACAGGAATCGAGCAGTACTTC
TRBD1	TRBV18	NA	TRBJ1-5	CASSPGQGGQPQHF	TGTGCCAGCTCACCGGGACAGGGAGGACAGCCCCAGCATTTT
TRBD2	TRBV4-1	NA	TRBJ2-7	CASRLLAGGQDEQYF	TGCGCCAGCCGCTTACTAGCGGGAGGGCAGGACGAGCAGTACTTC
NA	TRBV7-2	NA	TRBJ2-7	CASTSLSYEQYF	TGTGCCAGCACCTCCCTATCCTACGAGCAGTACTTC
NA	TRBV6-6	NA	TRBJ1-5	CASKAGDQPQHF	TGTGCCAGCAAGGCAGGGGATCAGCCCCAGCATTTT